These 31 T cell receptor beta chains were all obtained from the same sample, sequenced in a study of molecular identifiers for immune sequencing clone quantification. TCRdb re-called the PCR reads through MiXCR, storing one row per CDR3 protein. The data show 88,000 or so distinct CDR3 sequences, roughly 21% seen once. Sequencing used naive CD8+ T cells from blood, with Jurkat cell RNA spiked in. Subset of the sample: FACS-sorted CD8+CD4-CCR7+CD45RA+ naive T cells. The receptors shown here come from a human donor in good health. Some libraries in this study had Jurkat cell RNA spiked in.

This rearrangement joins TRBV3-1 to TRBJ2-1; tentatively, D is TRBD1 (7 bases). Trimming took off 1 base at V and 5 bases at J, with 18 bases between the two ends. CDR3 size: 17 residues. Germline V lookup: CDR1 LGHDT, CDR2 YNNKEL (reference sequence). CDR3 in amino acids: CASSQVPGGPRDNEQFF. In nucleotides, the CDR3 is TGTGCCAGCAGCCAAGTCCCAGGGGGGCCCAGAGACAATGAGCAGTTCTTC.

To note about this clonotype: This clone may be a read error of a much larger clone one base away. This chain links TRBV12-3 or TRBV12-4 with TRBJ1-2; 9 positions agree with TRBD1. The CDR3 spans 14 residues. The CDR3 sequence is CACSSTGGYYGYTF. The DNA of the CDR3 is TGTGCCTGCAGTTCCACAGGGGGCTACTATGGCTACACCTTC.

This clonotype was counted between two and nine times. The V call is TRBV5-4, the J call TRBJ1-6; a possible D gene is TRBD1 (6 bases). Between the trimmed V and J ends, which lost 0 bases and 6 bases, there was a span of 13 bases. This CDR3 has 16 residues. The germline gives CDR1 SGHNT, CDR2 YYREEE (reference sequence). In nucleotides, the CDR3 is TGTGCCAGCAGCTTGGCAGGGGAGAGGGCTAATTCACCCCTCCACTTT. This codes for CASSLAGERANSPLHF. The entire variable domain, with the rest obtained from reference TRBV5-4 and TRBJ1-6, is as follows: ETGVTQSPTHLIKTRGQQVTLRCSSQSGHNTVSWYQQALGQGPQFIFQYYREEENGRGNFPPRFSGLQFPNYSSELNVNALELDDSALYLCASSLAGERANSPLHFGNGTRLTVT.

Note on this clonotype: This may stem from a read error, because a much larger clone lies one nucleotide away. The genes are TRBV5-8 and TRBJ2-7; perhaps TRBD2 as D (6 bases). This CDR3 is built from 18 residues. Germline-derived CDR1 and CDR2 are SGHTS and YDEGEE. The CDR3 DNA reads as TGTGCCAGCCGCTTGGCCCCCGGGGGTTCATTTATCTCCTACGAGCAGTACTTC. Its translation: CASRLAPGGSFISYEQYF. Based on the CDR3 plus reference TRBV5-8 and TRBJ2-7, the full variable domain is EAGVTQSPTHLIKTRGQQATLRCSPISGHTSVYWYQQALGLGLQFLLWYDEGEERNRGNFPPRFSGRQFPNYSSELNVNALELEDSALYLCASRLAPGGSFISYEQYFGPGTRLTVT.

In this sample, this clonotype turned up many times. The chain joins TRBV11-3 to TRBJ2-7; 7 bases match TRBD1. This CDR3 comprises 15 residues. J was trimmed by 5 bases and V by 6 bases; bases with no gene match: 13. CDR1 and CDR2 from the germline V gene are SGHNT and YENEEA. The CDR3 DNA reads as TGTGCCAGCAGTACTAACCTGGGACAGCCGCACGAGCAGTACTTC. Translation gives CASSTNLGQPHEQYF.

This clonotype came up a few times. V usage is TRBV7-3 and J usage is TRBJ1-5; D is uncertain. V shed 2 bases and J shed 0 bases, with 11 bases lying between them. CDR3 length equals 16 residues. The germline V gene has CDR1 SGHTA and CDR2 FQGTGA. The CDR3 DNA sequence: TGTGCCAGCAGCTTACGGGCAGTCAATAGCAATCAGCCCCAGCATTTT. This sequence encodes CASSLRAVNSNQPQHF.

The CDR3 DNA reads as TGTGCCAGCAGTTCAAGGGACAGGCCGGTGGATGAGCAGTTCTTC. Its translation is CASSSRDRPVDEQFF. The genes are TRBV7-9 and TRBJ2-1; 8 positions agree with TRBD1. CDR1 and CDR2 from the germline V gene are SEHNR and FQNEAQ (reference sequence). V lost 6 bases, J lost 8 bases, and 12 bases stayed unmatched. The CDR3 spans 15 residues.

Notes on this clonotype: An end of the junction differs from the germline gene, which may be a read error. The chain is built from TRBV4-1 and TRBJ2-3, with D uncertain. The CDR3 is 14 amino acids. Germline V lookup: CDR1 MGHRA, CDR2 YSYEKL. This chain's CDR3 is CASIQELGSDTQYF. As DNA, the CDR3 is TGTGCCAGCATCCAAGAATTGGGGTCAGATACGCAGTATTTT.

This clonotype was seen many times. The chain is built from TRBV6-6 and TRBJ2-5; TRBD2 matches at 12 bases. The V gene end was trimmed by 5 bases and the J gene end by 1 base; junction bases not matched to a gene: 8. The CDR3 totals 17 residues. Germline loops: CDR1 MNHNY, CDR2 SVGAGI (reference sequence). This CDR3 reads CASSNRLAGDLQETQYF. CDR3 bases: TGTGCCAGCAGTAACAGACTAGCGGGGGACCTCCAAGAGACCCAGTACTTC.

This clonotype was seen a single time. Just one base apart from a much larger clone, this may be a read error. CDR3 nucleotides: TGTGCCAGCAACTCCGTTGGCGGAGACATTAACTATGGCTACACCTTC. The encoded protein is CASNSVGGDINYGYTF. This chain connects TRBV7-9 to TRBJ1-2; D remains ambiguous. Trimming took 7 bases from V and 1 from J, leaving 19 bases between them. The CDR3 has 16 residues. The germline gives CDR1 SEHNR, CDR2 FQNEAQ (reference sequence).

This clonotype came up a few times. Germline and junction disagree at one end, which may indicate a read error. The CDR3 sequence: CASSGGLAVYNEQFF. DNA of the CDR3: TGTGCCAGCAGTGGTGGACTAGCGGTCTACAATGAACAGTTCTTC. The chain links TRBV2 to TRBJ2-1; 10 positions agree with TRBD2. The CDR3 runs 15 residues. Germline V lookup: CDR1 SNHLY, CDR2 FYNNEI.

This clonotype has a count of ten or more. The CDR3 DNA reads TGTGCCAGCGGATCGGCCGCGAGGACCGGGGAGCTGTTTTTT. Its protein product is CASGSAARTGELFF. J is TRBJ2-2 and V is TRBV12-3 or TRBV12-4; D call uncertain. There are 14 residues in the CDR3. Trimming took 8 bases from V and 5 from J, leaving 15 bases between them.

This clonotype was counted at least ten times. This sequence joins TRBV6-1 and TRBJ1-1; weak D call: TRBD1 (6 bases). Trimming pared 6 bases from V and 4 bases from J, leaving 21 bases between. In germline, CDR1 is MNHNS, CDR2 SASEGT. The CDR3 is 16 amino acids. The CDR3 coding sequence is TGTGCCAGCAGATATCCTCGCAGGGGCATGGGCACTGAAGCTTTCTTT. It encodes CASRYPRRGMGTEAFF.

This clonotype was counted many times. The chain is built from TRBV11-2 and TRBJ2-1; no definite D call. Germline CDR1 is SGHAT and CDR2 is FQNNGV. V lost 3 bases and J 8 bases, leaving 11 bases between the germline ends. The CDR3 has 13 residues. The CDR3 region is CASSLHLRDEQFF. Here the CDR3 DNA reads TGTGCCAGCAGCTTGCATTTGAGAGATGAGCAGTTCTTC.

This clonotype showed up just a few times. The chain combines TRBV28 with TRBJ1-1; D not resolved. Germline V gene data show CDR1 as MDHEN and CDR2 as SYDVKM. V was shortened by 6 bases and J by 7 bases, with 12 bases between the two germline ends. CDR3 size: 12 residues. CDR3 sequence reads: CASRAAGYEAFF. The CDR3 DNA is TGTGCCAGCAGAGCGGCCGGCTATGAAGCTTTCTTT.

The chain is built from TRBV7-9 and TRBJ2-3; D might be TRBD1 (5 bases). This CDR3 is built from 16 residues. The germline V and J ends were trimmed by 2 bases and 4 bases, with 16 bases remaining between them. Germline CDR1 is SEHNR and CDR2 is FQNEAQ (reference sequence). The CDR3 region has the DNA TGTGCCAGCAGCTTACTGGCAGGGAATTTCCCAGATACGCAGTATTTT. It encodes CASSLLAGNFPDTQYF.

In its sample, this clonotype was seen many times. The V and J genes are TRBV4-1 and TRBJ2-7; 10 nucleotides align to TRBD1. Germline lookup yields CDR1 MGHRA and CDR2 YSYEKL. V was clipped by 5 bases and J by 9 bases; unmatched bases: 10. This CDR3 region has 14 residues. The CDR3 reads CASSTTGGNSPQYF. Here the CDR3 DNA reads TGCGCCAGCAGCACGACAGGGGGCAATTCCCCGCAGTACTTC.

This clonotype was detected ten times or more. This sequence joins TRBV6-2 or TRBV6-3 and TRBJ2-3; 8 bases align to TRBD2. CDR3 length: 17 residues. Looked up from germline, CDR1 is MNHEY and CDR2 is SVGEGT. V trimming: 0 bases; J trimming: 0 bases; junction bases outside the gene matches: 5. In nucleotides, the CDR3 is TGTGCCAGCAGTTACTCTCCTAGCGGGCTTAGCACAGATACGCAGTATTTT. This gives the protein CASSYSPSGLSTDTQYF.

A word on this clonotype: A much more abundant neighbour one base away suggests this may be a read error. The chain employs TRBV29-1 and TRBJ2-7, with D possibly being TRBD2 (5 bases). The length of the CDR3 is 12 residues. Germline CDR1 and CDR2: SQVTM and ANQGSEA. The CDR3 sequence: CGAGEPGYEQYF. In DNA form, the CDR3 reads TGCGGCGCCGGGGAGCCAGGCTACGAGCAGTACTTC.

This clonotype has only a few counts. The chain employs TRBV21-1 and TRBJ2-7; TRBD1 is the table's D call and was not checked against the DNA. TRBV21-1 is shown as a pseudogene. CDR3 length: 14 amino acids. CDR3 residues: CASSRDRGTYEQYF. As DNA, the CDR3 is TGTGCCAGCAGCCGGGACAGGGGGACCTACGAGCAGTACTTC.

A note on this clonotype: This may be a read error, as it is one base from a much larger clone. The chain is built from TRBV7-9 and TRBJ2-6; D is unclear. Germline loops: CDR1 SEHNR, CDR2 FQNEAQ (reference sequence). The CDR3 is 16 residues long. V dropped 5 bases and J dropped 0 bases, with 11 bases sitting between them. CDR3 sequence reads: CASSIDRGSGANVLTF. Written as DNA, the CDR3 is TGTGCCAGCAGCATCGATCGAGGCTCTGGGGCCAACGTCCTGACTTTC.

As regards this clonotype: This likely traces to a read error, being one base from a far larger clone. This chain uses TRBV5-6 with TRBJ2-7; unclear D gene. Germline V gives CDR1 SGHDT, CDR2 YYEEEE. The CDR3 has 11 residues. CDR3 residues: CASSLAYVQYF. The CDR3 nucleotides are TGTGCCAGCAGCTTGGCCTACGTGCAGTACTTC.

In its sample, this clonotype was seen many times. This sequence joins TRBV4-3 and TRBJ2-1; no clear D gene. The CDR3 contains 18 residues. V was cut by 4 bases and J by 0 bases, with 19 bases left in between. CDR1 is LGHNA, CDR2 YSLEER, per germline. CDR3 sequence reads: CASSPGPLADRSYNEQFF. CDR3 nucleotides: TGCGCCAGCAGCCCGGGCCCTTTGGCGGACCGCTCCTACAATGAGCAGTTCTTC.

This clonotype was picked up many times. The genes are TRBV27 and TRBJ2-1, with 12 positions matching TRBD2. J was trimmed by 8 bases and V by 5 bases; bases with no gene match: 10. This CDR3 spans 16 amino acids. Per germline, CDR1 MNHEY and CDR2 SMNVEV (reference sequence). DNA for the CDR3: TGTGCCAGCAGTCCTCTAGCGGGAGGGAACTTGTATGAGCAGTTCTTC. This sequence encodes CASSPLAGGNLYEQFF.

The table lists this clonotype with many counts. The genes are TRBV28 and TRBJ1-1, with unresolved D. CDR3 length equals 17 residues. V shed 3 bases and J shed 0 bases, with 17 bases lying between them. Per the germline V gene, CDR1 is MDHEN and CDR2 is SYDVKM. The CDR3 sequence is CASSFRGRSPLNTEAFF. The CDR3 DNA sequence: TGTGCCAGCAGTTTCCGCGGGAGAAGCCCCCTGAACACTGAAGCTTTCTTT.

CDR3 coding DNA: TGCAGCCCGCGCTCCGGGACTAGCGATCACAATGAGCAGTTCTTC. Residues: CSPRSGTSDHNEQFF. The chain joins TRBV29-1 to TRBJ2-1; 10 nucleotides agree with TRBD2. The germline gives CDR1 SQVTM, CDR2 ANQGSEA. V was clipped by 8 bases and J by 5 bases; unmatched bases: 12. The CDR3 extends over 15 amino acids.

There are many counts of this clonotype. The V gene is TRBV15, the J gene TRBJ2-7, with 7 bases lining up with TRBD2. V lost 0 bases to trimming and J lost 4 bases; unmatched junction nucleotides: 3. The CDR3 loop spans 14 amino acids. From germline, CDR1 is LNHNV and CDR2 YYDKDF (reference sequence). The CDR3 spells CATSRDGGIYEQYF. CDR3 coding DNA: TGTGCCACCAGCAGAGACGGGGGGATTTACGAGCAGTACTTC.

Ten or more counts support this clonotype. The rearrangement joins TRBV29-1 to TRBJ2-1; 11 bases fit TRBD2. V shed 6 bases, J shed 5 bases, and the junction held 3 bases outside the gene matches. Germline V CDR1 and CDR2: SQVTM, ANQGSEA. CDR3 length: 13 residues. The CDR3, as DNA: TGCAGCGTGCCACTAGCGGGGGACAATGAGCAGTTCTTC. Residues: CSVPLAGDNEQFF.

This clonotype appeared many times. This chain connects TRBV7-2 to TRBJ2-3; TRBD2 aligns across 7 bases. The J segment lost 0 bases and the V segment lost 3 bases, leaving 3 bases of the junction unmatched. CDR1 and CDR2 from the germline V gene are SGHTA and FQGNSA. This CDR3 has 15 residues. This CDR3 is CASSFGAGSTDTQYF. The CDR3 coding sequence is TGTGCCAGCAGCTTCGGAGCGGGGAGCACAGATACGCAGTATTTT.

This clonotype was seen at least ten times. The chain couples TRBV20-1 to TRBJ2-7, with TRBD1 as a possible D gene (7 bases). Between the trimmed V and J ends, which lost 6 bases and 2 bases, there was a span of 17 bases. The CDR3 consists of 14 residues. Germline assignment: CDR1 DFQATT and CDR2 SNEGSKA (reference sequence). The CDR3 DNA reads TGCAGTGCCGATGGCGGGGACAGAACCTACGAGCAGTACTTC. It translates to CSADGGDRTYEQYF.

The sample holds many counts of this clonotype. This chain connects TRBV20-1 to TRBJ2-2, with 9 bases lining up with TRBD1. Trimming took 0 bases from V and 1 from J; bases not matched to a gene: 3. The germline gives CDR1 DFQATT, CDR2 SNEGSKA (reference sequence). CDR3 length: 16 residues. The CDR3 spells CSARDGDRVNTGELFF. In DNA form, the CDR3 reads TGCAGTGCTAGAGATGGGGACAGGGTGAACACCGGGGAGCTGTTTTTT.